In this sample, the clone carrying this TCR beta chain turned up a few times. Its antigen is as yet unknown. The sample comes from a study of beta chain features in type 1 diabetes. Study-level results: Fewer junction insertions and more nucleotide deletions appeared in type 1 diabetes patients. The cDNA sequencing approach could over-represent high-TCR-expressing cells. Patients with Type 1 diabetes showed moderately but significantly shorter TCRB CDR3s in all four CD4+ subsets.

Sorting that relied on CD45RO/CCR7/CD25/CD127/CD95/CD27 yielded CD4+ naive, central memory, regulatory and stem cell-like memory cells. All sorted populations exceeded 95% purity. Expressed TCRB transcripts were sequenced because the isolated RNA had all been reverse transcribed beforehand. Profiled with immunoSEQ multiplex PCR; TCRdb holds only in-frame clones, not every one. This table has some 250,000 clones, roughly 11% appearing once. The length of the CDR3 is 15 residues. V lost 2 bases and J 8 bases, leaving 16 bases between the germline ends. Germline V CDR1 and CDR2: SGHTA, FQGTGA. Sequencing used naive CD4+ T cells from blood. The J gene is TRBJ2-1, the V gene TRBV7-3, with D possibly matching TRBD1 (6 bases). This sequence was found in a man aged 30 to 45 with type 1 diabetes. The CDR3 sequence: CASSLGGRGGYEQFF. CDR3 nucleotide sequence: TGTGCCAGCAGCTTAGGGGGCCGCGGTGGGTATGAGCAGTTCTTC.